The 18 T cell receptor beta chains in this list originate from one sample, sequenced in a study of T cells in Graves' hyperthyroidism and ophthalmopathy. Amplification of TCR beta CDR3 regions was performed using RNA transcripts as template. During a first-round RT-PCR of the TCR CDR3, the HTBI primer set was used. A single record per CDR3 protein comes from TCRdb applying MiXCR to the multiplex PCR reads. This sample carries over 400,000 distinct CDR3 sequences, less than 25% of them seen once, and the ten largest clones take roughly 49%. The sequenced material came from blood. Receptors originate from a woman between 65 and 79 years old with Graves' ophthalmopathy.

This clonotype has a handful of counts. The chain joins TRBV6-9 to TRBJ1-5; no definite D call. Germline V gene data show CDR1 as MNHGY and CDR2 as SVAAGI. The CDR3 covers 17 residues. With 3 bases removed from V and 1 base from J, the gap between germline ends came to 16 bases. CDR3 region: CASSYPSDGRSNQPQHF. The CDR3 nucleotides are TGTGCCAGCAGTTACCCTTCGGACGGCCGAAGCAATCAGCCCCAGCATTTT.

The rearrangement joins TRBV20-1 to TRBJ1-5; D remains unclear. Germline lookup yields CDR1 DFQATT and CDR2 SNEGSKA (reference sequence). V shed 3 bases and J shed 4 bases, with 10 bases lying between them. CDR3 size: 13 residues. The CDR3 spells CSASSARNQPQHF. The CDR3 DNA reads TGCAGTGCTAGCTCCGCAAGGAATCAGCCCCAGCATTTT.

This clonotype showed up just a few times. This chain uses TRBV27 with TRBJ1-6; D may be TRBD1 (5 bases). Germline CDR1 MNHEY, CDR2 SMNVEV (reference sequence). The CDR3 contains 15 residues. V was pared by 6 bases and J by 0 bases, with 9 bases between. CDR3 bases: TGTGCCAGCAGGGGGGACGGCTCCTATAATTCACCCCTCCACTTT. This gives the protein CASRGDGSYNSPLHF.

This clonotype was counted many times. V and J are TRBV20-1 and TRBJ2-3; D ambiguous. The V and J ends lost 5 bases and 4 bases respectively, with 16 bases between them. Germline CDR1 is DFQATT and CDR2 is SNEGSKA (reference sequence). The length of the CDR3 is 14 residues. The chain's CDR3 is CSAPLPNHADTQYF. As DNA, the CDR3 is TGCAGTGCTCCCCTGCCTAACCATGCAGATACGCAGTATTTT.

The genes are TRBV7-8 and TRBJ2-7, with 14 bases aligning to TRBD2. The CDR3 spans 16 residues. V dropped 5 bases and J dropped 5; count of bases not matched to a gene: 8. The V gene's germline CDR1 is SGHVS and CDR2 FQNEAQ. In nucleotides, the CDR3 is TGTGCCAGCAGCACCCGGACTAGCGGGAGGAATAACGAGCAGTACTTC. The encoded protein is CASSTRTSGRNNEQYF.

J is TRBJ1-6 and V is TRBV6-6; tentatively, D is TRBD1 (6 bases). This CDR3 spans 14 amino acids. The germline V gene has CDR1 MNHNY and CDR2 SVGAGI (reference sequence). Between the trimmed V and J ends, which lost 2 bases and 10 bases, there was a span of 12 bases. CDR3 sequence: CASSYRGEKSPLHF. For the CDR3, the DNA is TGTGCCAGCAGTTACAGGGGGGAGAAGTCACCCCTCCACTTT.

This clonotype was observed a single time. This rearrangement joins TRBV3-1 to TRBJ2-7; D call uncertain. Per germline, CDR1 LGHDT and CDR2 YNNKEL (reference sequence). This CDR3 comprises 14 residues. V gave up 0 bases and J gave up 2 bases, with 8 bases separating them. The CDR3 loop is CASSQDLRTYEQYF. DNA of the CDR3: TGTGCCAGCAGCCAAGATTTGAGGACCTACGAGCAGTACTTC.

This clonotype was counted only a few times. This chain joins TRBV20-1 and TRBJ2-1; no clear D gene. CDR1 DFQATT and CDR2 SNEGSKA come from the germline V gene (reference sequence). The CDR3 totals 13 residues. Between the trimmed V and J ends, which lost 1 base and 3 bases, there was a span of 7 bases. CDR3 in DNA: TGCAGTGCTAGAGGTAGCCTCTACAATGAGCAGTTCTTC. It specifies CSARGSLYNEQFF.

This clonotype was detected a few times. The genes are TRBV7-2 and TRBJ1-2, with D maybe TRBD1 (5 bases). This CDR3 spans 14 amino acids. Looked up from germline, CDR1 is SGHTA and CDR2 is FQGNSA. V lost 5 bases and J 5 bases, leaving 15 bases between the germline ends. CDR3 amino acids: CASSPRQGPYGYTF. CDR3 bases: TGTGCCAGCAGCCCCCGTCAGGGCCCGTATGGCTACACCTTC.

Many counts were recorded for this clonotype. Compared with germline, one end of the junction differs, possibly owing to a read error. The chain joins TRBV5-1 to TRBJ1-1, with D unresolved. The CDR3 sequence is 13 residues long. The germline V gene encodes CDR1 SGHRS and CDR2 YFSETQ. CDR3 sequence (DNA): TGTGCCAGCAGTTTAGCTGGGAACACTGAAGCTTTCTTT. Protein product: CASSLAGNTEAFF.

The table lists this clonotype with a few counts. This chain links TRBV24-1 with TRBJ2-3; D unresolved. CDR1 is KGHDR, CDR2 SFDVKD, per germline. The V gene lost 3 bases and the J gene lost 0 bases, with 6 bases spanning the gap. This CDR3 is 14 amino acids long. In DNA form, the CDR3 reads TGTGCCACCAGTGATACTGTGAGCACAGATACGCAGTATTTT. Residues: CATSDTVSTDTQYF.

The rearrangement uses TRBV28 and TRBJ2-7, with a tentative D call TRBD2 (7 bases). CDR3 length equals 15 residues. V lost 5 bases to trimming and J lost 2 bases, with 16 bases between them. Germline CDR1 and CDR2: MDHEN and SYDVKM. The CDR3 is CASSPLGGETYEQYF. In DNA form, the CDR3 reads TGTGCCAGCAGTCCCCTAGGGGGGGAGACCTACGAGCAGTACTTC.

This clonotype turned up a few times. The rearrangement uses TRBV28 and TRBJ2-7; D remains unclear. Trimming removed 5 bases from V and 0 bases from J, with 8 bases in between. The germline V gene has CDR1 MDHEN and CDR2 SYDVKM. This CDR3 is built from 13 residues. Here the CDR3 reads CASSKASSYEQYF. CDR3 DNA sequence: TGTGCCAGCAGTAAGGCTAGCTCCTACGAGCAGTACTTC.

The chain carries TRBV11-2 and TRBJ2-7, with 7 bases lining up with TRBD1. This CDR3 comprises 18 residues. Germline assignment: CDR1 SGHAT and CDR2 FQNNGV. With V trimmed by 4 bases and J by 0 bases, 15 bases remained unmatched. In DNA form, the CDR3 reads TGTGCCAGCAGCTCCCTTACCAGACAGGGCCGCCTCTCCTACGAGCAGTACTTC. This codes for CASSSLTRQGRLSYEQYF.

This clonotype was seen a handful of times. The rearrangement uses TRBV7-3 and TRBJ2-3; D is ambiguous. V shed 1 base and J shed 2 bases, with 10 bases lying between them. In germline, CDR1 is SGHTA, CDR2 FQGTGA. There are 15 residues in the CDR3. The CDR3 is CASSLMGRTTDTQYF. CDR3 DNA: TGTGCCAGCAGCTTAATGGGCAGAACCACAGATACGCAGTATTTT.

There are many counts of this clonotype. This CDR3 is CASSRGLAGERNEQFF. DNA of the CDR3: TGTGCCAGCAGCCGCGGACTAGCGGGAGAACGAAATGAGCAGTTCTTC. The chain uses TRBV12-3 or TRBV12-4 and TRBJ2-1; 13 bases fit TRBD2. There are 16 residues in the CDR3. Trimming cost V 6 bases and J 7 bases; bases outside gene matches: 9.

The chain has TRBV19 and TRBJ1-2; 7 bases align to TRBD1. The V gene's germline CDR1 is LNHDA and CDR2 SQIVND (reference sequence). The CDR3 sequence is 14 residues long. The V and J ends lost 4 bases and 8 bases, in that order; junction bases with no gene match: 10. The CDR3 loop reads CASSRTGQGFGYTF. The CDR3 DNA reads TGTGCCAGTAGTAGGACAGGCCAAGGATTCGGCTACACCTTC.

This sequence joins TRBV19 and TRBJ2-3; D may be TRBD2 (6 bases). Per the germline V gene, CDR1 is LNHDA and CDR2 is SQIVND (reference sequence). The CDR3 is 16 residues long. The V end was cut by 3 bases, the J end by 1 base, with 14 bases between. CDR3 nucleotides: TGTGCCAGTAGTATCGGGGGATTCGCACGCACAGATACGCAGTATTTT. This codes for CASSIGGFARTDTQYF.